What follows describes a single T cell receptor beta chain. Antigen: not known. A much larger clone is a single base away; this may be a read error. Given the absence of the conserved phenylalanine or tryptophan at the CDR3 end, a read error is likely. RNA served as the template for amplifying TCR beta CDR3 regions. Second-round multiplex PCR came after first-round RT-PCR with HTBI primers. TCRdb re-called the multiplex PCR reads with MiXCR, one entry per CDR3 protein. The table shows fewer than 650,000 distinct CDR3 sequences, with about 24% occurring only once. CDR1 and CDR2 (germline): MNHEY, SVGAGI. V shed 0 bases and J 3 bases; nucleotides not matched to a gene: 5. CDR3 length: 17 amino acids. This entry is derived from a study of Graves' ophthalmopathy and Graves' hyperthyroidism. Regarding the study as a whole: Most expanded clonotypes from thyroid (those above 0.001 frequency) were also found in blood.

Reliance was placed on clinical symptoms, serum thyroxine, TRAb, thyroid ultrasound and orbital computed tomography for diagnosis. This chain uses TRBV6-5 with TRBJ2-2; 9 bases map to TRBD1. Sequenced: peripheral blood. The sequence came from a woman between 18 and 29 years old with stable Graves' hyperthyroidism. Some clones in this sample may be carry-over from other donors' samples. The CDR3 DNA is TGTGCCAGCAGTTACTCCCCTGACAGGGGGGACACCGGGGAGCTGTTTTTG. Translated, it gives CASSYSPDRGDTGELFL.